The 5 T cell receptor beta chains below all came from one sample that was sequenced in a study of technical replicates of blood from a few donors. Repertoires were generated with immunoSEQ multiplex PCR, while TCRdb's copy carries only in-frame clones and drops some. The data show tens of thousands of clones, 90% to 95% seen once. Sequenced material: T cells isolated from PBMCs. These TCRs come from a human donor in good health.

This CDR3 reads CASSPLAGARAGELFF. CDR3 nucleotides: TGTGCCAGCAGCCCCCTAGCGGGAGCGAGAGCCGGGGAGCTGTTTTTT. The chain joins TRBV4-2 to TRBJ2-2; 10 bases are a match to TRBD2. The CDR3 contains 16 residues. Trimming at V came to 4 bases and at J to 6 bases, leaving 8 bases not matched to a gene. Germline V gene data show CDR1 as LGHNA and CDR2 as YNFKEQ.

The rearrangement links TRBV6-1 to TRBJ2-5; D unresolved. With 6 bases removed from V and 1 base from J, the gap between germline ends came to 9 bases. The germline V gene has CDR1 MNHNS and CDR2 SASEGT. This CDR3 is 13 amino acids long. The CDR3 spells CASRPRSQETQYF. The DNA of the CDR3 is TGTGCCAGCAGGCCTAGGAGCCAAGAGACCCAGTACTTC.

The V gene is TRBV5-1, the J gene TRBJ2-5; D might be TRBD2 (6 bases). V lost 0 bases, J lost 1 base, and 13 bases lay in between. Germline values: CDR1 SGHRS, CDR2 YFSETQ. CDR3 length: 16 residues. The CDR3 is CASSLGLVTFQETQYF. CDR3 DNA sequence: TGCGCCAGCAGCTTGGGACTAGTGACATTCCAAGAGACCCAGTACTTC.

This chain connects TRBV19 to TRBJ2-7; 10 positions match TRBD1. Germline lookup yields CDR1 LNHDA and CDR2 SQIVND (reference sequence). This CDR3 is 15 amino acids long. Trimming at V came to 7 bases and at J to 3 bases, leaving 9 bases not matched to a gene. CDR3: CASNRQGAGDYEQYF. The CDR3 DNA sequence: TGTGCCAGTAATCGACAGGGGGCGGGCGACTACGAGCAGTACTTC.

The CDR3 sequence: CASSWMPTGNTEAFF. CDR3 sequence (DNA): TGTGCCAGCAGTTGGATGCCAACAGGGAACACTGAAGCTTTCTTT. This chain joins TRBV28 and TRBJ1-1; a weak D match, TRBD1 (5 bases). This CDR3 spans 15 amino acids. V lost 4 bases, J lost 1 base, and 13 bases lay in between. Germline V gene data show CDR1 as MDHEN and CDR2 as SYDVKM.